The 10 T cell receptor beta chains below all came from one sample that was sequenced in a study of blood T cell repertoires in COVID-19. Sequencing used immunoSEQ multiplex PCR; TCRdb keeps in-frame clones, though not all of them. Of some 20,000 clones listed, about 89% are singletons. The sequenced sample consisted of peripheral blood. The source is a human donor in a cohort sampled during active COVID-19.

V is TRBV9 and J is TRBJ1-5, with D unresolved. The CDR3 contains 15 residues. Germline loops: CDR1 SGDLS, CDR2 YYNGEE. Between the trimmed V and J ends, which lost 4 bases and 3 bases, there was a span of 14 bases. The CDR3 nucleotides are TGTGCCAGCAGCTCAGTCCAGGCCGACAATCAGCCCCAGCATTTT. Translation: CASSSVQADNQPQHF.

The genes are TRBV3-1 (or the pseudogene TRBV3-2) and TRBJ2-1; TRBD2 aligns across 12 bases. V shed 6 bases, J shed 4 bases, and the junction held 4 bases outside the gene matches. The CDR3 runs 15 residues. Germline loops: CDR1 LGHDT, CDR2 YNNKEL (reference sequence). The CDR3 DNA reads TGTGCCAGCAGGAGGACTAGCGGGGTTTACAATGAGCAGTTCTTC. It is translated as CASRRTSGVYNEQFF.

This chain connects TRBV14 to TRBJ2-2, with TRBD1 as a possible D gene (5 bases). CDR3 length: 17 residues. The V end lost 0 bases, the J end lost 3 bases, and 14 bases lay between the germline ends. CDR1 is SGHDN and CDR2 is FVKESK in the germline V gene. The CDR3 DNA reads as TGTGCCAGCAGCCAAGATATGGTTTCAGGGTACACCGGGGAGCTGTTTTTT. Protein sequence: CASSQDMVSGYTGELFF. Full variable domain (remainder filled in from reference TRBV14 and TRBJ2-2): EAGVTQFPSHSVIEKGQTVTLRCDPISGHDNLYWYRRVMGKEIKFLLHFVKESKQDESGMPNNRFLAERTGGTYSTLKVQPAELEDSGVYFCASSQDMVSGYTGELFFGEGSRLTVL.

The chain carries TRBV6-1 and TRBJ2-1, with D possibly matching TRBD1 (6 bases). This CDR3 region has 15 residues. Germline CDR1 and CDR2: MNHNS and SASEGT. V was pared by 3 bases and J by 6 bases, with 15 bases between. The CDR3 nucleotides are TGTGCCAGCAGTGATCCGGGGACACCGACCAATGAGCAGTTCTTC. Translating gives CASSDPGTPTNEQFF.

This clone was seen only a few times. The chain uses TRBV27 and TRBJ1-2; D might be TRBD1 (6 bases). CDR3 length: 13 residues. Germline assignment: CDR1 MNHEY and CDR2 SMNVEV (reference sequence). V was trimmed by 6 bases and J by 8 bases, leaving 16 bases between them. CDR3 amino acids: CASRRQVGEGYTF. In DNA form, the CDR3 reads TGTGCCAGCAGAAGACAGGTGGGGGAAGGCTACACCTTC.

The chain has TRBV3-1 (or the pseudogene TRBV3-2) and TRBJ1-2; a possible D gene is TRBD1 (6 bases). Trimming removed 0 bases from V and 6 bases from J, with 14 bases in between. The CDR3 spans 15 residues. Germline CDR1 is LGHDT and CDR2 is YNNKEL (reference sequence). CDR3 amino acids: CASSQDGQPIDGYTF. In DNA, the CDR3 is TGTGCCAGCAGCCAAGACGGACAGCCGATTGATGGCTACACCTTC.

The chain is built from TRBV7-8 and TRBJ1-5; D might be TRBD1 (5 bases). V shed 5 bases and J shed 1 base, with 15 bases lying between them. Germline assignment: CDR1 SGHVS and CDR2 FQNEAQ. The CDR3 totals 16 residues. The CDR3 region has the DNA TGTGCCAGCAGCAATAGCTGGAGGGGAAGCAATCAGCCCCAGCATTTT. Residues: CASSNSWRGSNQPQHF.

This rearrangement joins TRBV7-8 to TRBJ2-1; D might be TRBD1 (6 bases). The germline V gene encodes CDR1 SGHVS and CDR2 FQNEAQ. V dropped 5 bases and J dropped 4 bases, with 15 bases sitting between them. This CDR3 has 15 amino acids. CDR3 nucleotide sequence: TGTGCCAGCAGCAAGGGACCTCAGGGGTACAATGAGCAGTTCTTC. Amino acid sequence: CASSKGPQGYNEQFF.

The chain joins TRBV9 to TRBJ2-1, with D maybe TRBD1 (6 bases). Trimming pared 0 bases from V and 4 bases from J, leaving 14 bases between. The CDR3 consists of 16 residues. The germline V gene encodes CDR1 SGDLS and CDR2 YYNGEE. CDR3 sequence reads: CASSVAGQPQYNEQFF. CDR3 DNA sequence: TGTGCCAGCAGCGTAGCCGGACAGCCCCAGTACAATGAGCAGTTCTTC.

This clone was detected a few times. The V call is TRBV9, the J call TRBJ2-2; 9 bases fit TRBD2. Germline loops: CDR1 SGDLS, CDR2 YYNGEE. J gave up 6 bases and V 2 bases, and 5 bases lay outside the gene matches. The CDR3 is 15 amino acids. The CDR3 bases are TGTGCCAGCAGCGTCCGCGGGGGGGCCGCCGGGGAGCTGTTTTTT. Its translation is CASSVRGGAAGELFF.